This entry is about one TCR beta chain. TCRdb keeps only in-frame clones here, not all; method: immunoSEQ multiplex PCR. The sample consists of 39,000 or so clones, 85% to 90% of them appearing once. Germline CDR1 SGHTA, CDR2 FQGNSA. The CDR3 sequence is 16 residues long. Losses at the gene ends were 5 bases for V and 2 bases for J; bases not matched to a gene: 9. The entry originates in a study of OX40 agonist ivuxolimab in advanced cancers. The overall study: Three dose-escalation patients had partial responses: one with hepatocellular carcinoma and two with cutaneous melanoma.

The genes are TRBV7-2 and TRBJ2-3, with 8 bases identical to TRBD2. This receptor was obtained from an adult with an advanced solid tumor such as melanoma, head and neck, liver or kidney cancer. The sample was CD4+ or CD8+ T cells sorted from blood, taken in a trial of the OX40 agonist ivuxolimab. This CDR3 is CASSPLAGHTTDTQYF. The CDR3 DNA reads TGTGCCAGCAGCCCGTTAGCGGGGCACACCACAGATACGCAGTATTTT.